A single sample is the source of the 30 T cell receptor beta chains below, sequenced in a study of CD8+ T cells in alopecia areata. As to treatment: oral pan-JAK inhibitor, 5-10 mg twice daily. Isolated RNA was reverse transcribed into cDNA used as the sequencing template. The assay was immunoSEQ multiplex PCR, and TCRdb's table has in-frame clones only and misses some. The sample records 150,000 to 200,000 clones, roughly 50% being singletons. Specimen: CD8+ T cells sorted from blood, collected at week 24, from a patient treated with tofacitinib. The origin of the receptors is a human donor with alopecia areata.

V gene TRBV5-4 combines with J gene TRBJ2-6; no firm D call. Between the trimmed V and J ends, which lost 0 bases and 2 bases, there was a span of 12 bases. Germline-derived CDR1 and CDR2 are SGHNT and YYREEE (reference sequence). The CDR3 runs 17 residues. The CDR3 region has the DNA TGTGCCAGCAGCTTGGGTCGGTTATCGGCTGGGGCCAACGTCCTGACTTTC. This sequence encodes CASSLGRLSAGANVLTF.

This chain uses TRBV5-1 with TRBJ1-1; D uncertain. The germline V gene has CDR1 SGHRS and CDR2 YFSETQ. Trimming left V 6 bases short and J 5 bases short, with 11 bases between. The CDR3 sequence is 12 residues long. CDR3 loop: CASKGKATEAFF. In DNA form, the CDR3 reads TGCGCCAGCAAAGGGAAAGCGACTGAAGCTTTCTTT. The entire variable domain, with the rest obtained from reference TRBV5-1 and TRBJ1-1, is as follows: KAGVTQTPRYLIKTRGQQVTLSCSPISGHRSVSWYQQTPGQGLQFLFEYFSETQRNKGNFPGRFSGRQFSNSRSEMNVSTLELGDSALYLCASKGKATEAFFGQGTRLTVV.

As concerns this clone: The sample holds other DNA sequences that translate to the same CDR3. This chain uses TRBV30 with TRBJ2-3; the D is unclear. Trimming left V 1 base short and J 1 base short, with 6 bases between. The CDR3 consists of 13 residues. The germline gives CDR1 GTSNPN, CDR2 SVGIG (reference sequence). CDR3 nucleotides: TGTGCCTGGAGTGCGTTACGCACAGATACGCAGTATTTT. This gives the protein CAWSALRTDTQYF.

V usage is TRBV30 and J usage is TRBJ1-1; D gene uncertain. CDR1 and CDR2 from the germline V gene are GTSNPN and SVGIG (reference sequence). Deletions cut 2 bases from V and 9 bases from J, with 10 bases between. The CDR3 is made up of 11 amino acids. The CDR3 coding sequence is TGTGCCTGGAGTTCTCAGGTGAAAGCTTTCTTT. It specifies CAWSSQVKAFF. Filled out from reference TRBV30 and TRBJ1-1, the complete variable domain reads SQTIHQWPATLVQPVGSPLSLECTVEGTSNPNLYWYRQAAGRGLQLLFYSVGIGQISSEVPQNLSASRPQDRQFILSSKKLLLSDSGFYLCAWSSQVKAFFGQGTRLTVV.

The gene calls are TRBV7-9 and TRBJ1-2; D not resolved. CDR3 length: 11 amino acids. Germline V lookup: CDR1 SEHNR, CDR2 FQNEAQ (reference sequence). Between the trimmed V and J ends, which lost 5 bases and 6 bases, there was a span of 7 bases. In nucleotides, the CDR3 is TGTGCCAGCAGCCCCGGGGATGGCTACACCTTC. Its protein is CASSPGDGYTF.

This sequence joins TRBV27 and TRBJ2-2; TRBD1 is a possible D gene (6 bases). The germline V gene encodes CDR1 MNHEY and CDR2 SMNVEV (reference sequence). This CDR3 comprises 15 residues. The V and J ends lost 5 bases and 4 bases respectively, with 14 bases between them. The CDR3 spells CASSRKVDSTGELFF. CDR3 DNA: TGTGCCAGCAGTCGGAAGGTGGACAGCACCGGGGAGCTGTTTTTT.

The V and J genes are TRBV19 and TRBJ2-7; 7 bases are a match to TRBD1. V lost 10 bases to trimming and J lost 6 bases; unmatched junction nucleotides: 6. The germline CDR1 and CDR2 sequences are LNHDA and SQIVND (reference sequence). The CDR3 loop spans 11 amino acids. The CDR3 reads CATRTGVEQYF. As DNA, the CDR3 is TGTGCCACTCGCACAGGGGTCGAGCAGTACTTC.

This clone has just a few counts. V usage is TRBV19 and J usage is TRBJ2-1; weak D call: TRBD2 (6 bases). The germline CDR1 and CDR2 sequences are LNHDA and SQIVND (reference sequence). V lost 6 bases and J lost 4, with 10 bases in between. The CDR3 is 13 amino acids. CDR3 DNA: TGTGCCAGTAGCCCGGGACTTTACAATGAGCAGTTCTTC. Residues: CASSPGLYNEQFF.

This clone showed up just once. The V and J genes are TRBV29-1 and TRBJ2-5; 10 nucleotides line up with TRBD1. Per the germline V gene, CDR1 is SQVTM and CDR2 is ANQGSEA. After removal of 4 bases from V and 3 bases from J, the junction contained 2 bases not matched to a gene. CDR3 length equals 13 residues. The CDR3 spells CSVAGTGEETQYF. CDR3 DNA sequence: TGCAGCGTTGCTGGGACAGGGGAAGAGACCCAGTACTTC.

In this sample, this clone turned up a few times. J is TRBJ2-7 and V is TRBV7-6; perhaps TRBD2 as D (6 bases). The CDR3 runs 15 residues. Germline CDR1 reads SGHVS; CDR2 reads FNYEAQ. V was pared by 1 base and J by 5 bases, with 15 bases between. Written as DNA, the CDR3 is TGTGCCAGCAGCTTAGGGCAGGGAGGTGGGAACGAGCAGTACTTC. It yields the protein CASSLGQGGGNEQYF.

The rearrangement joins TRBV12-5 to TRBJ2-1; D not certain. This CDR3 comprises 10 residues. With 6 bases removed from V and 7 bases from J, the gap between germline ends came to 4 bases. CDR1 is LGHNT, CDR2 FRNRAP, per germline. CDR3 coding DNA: TGTGCTAGTGGGTGGAATGAGCAGTTCTTC. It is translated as CASGWNEQFF.

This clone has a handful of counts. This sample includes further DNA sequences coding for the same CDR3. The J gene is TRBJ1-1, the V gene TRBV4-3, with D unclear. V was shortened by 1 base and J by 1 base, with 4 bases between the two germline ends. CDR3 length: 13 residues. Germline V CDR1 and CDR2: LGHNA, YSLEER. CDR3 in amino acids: CASSQGPNTEAFF. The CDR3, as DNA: TGCGCCAGCAGCCAAGGACCGAACACTGAAGCTTTCTTT.

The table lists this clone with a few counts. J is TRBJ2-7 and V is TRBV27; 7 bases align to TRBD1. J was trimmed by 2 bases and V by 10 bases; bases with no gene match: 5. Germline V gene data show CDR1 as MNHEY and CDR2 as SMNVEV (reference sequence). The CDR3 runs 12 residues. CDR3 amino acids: CATRQGPYEQYF. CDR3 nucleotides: TGTGCCACGAGACAGGGTCCCTACGAGCAGTACTTC.

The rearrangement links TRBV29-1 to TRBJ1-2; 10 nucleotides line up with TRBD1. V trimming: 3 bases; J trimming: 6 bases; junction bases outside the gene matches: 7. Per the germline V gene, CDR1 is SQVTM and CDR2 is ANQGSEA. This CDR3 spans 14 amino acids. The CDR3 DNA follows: TGCAGCGTTGAGGGGGGACAGGGGTCGGATGGCTACACCTTC. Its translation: CSVEGGQGSDGYTF. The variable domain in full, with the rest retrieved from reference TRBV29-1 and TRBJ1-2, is SAVISQKPSRDICQRGTSLTIQCQVDSQVTMMFWYRQQPGQSLTLIATANQGSEATYESGFVIDKFPISRPNLTFSTLTVSNMSPEDSSIYLCSVEGGQGSDGYTFGSGTRLTVV.

The CDR3 DNA follows: TGTGCCAGCAGCGTAGTAAAGGAAGGTGGCTACACCTTC. It codes for CASSVVKEGGYTF. The genes are TRBV9 and TRBJ1-2; D gene uncertain. CDR3 size: 13 residues. Between the trimmed V and J ends, which lost 0 bases and 7 bases, there was a span of 10 bases. Germline CDR1 SGDLS, CDR2 YYNGEE.

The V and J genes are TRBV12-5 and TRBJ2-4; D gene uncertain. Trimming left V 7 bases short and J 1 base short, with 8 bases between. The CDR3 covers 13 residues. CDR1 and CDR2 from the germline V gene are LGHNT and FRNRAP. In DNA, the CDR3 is TGTGCTAGTGACTCAGAGGCCAAAAACATTCAGTACTTC. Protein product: CASDSEAKNIQYF.

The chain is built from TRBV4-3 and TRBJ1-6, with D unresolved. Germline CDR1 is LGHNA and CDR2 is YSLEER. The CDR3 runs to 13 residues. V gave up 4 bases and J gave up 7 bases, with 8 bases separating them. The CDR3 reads CASSPTSNSPLHF. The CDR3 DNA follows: TGCGCCAGCAGCCCGACTAGCAATTCACCCCTCCACTTT.

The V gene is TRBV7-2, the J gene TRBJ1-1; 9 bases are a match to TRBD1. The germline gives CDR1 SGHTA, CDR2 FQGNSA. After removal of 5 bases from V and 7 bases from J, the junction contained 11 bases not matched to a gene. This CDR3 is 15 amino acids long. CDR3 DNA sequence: TGTGCCAGCAGCCCCCCATACGACAGGGGGAGTGAAGCTTTCTTT. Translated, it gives CASSPPYDRGSEAFF.

This chain's CDR3 is CASSAVSSYEQYF. CDR3 sequence (DNA): TGTGCCAGCAGCGCAGTCAGCTCCTACGAGCAGTACTTC. J is TRBJ2-7 and V is TRBV27; D is ambiguous. V gave up 6 bases and J gave up 0 bases, with 9 bases separating them. Germline assignment: CDR1 MNHEY and CDR2 SMNVEV (reference sequence). The CDR3 runs 13 residues.

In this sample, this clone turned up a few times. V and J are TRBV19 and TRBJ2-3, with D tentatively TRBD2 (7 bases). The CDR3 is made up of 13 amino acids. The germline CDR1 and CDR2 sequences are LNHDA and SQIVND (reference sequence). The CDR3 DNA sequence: TGTGGTAGTAGGGGGGGCATGGGAGATACGCAGTATTTT. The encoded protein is CGSRGGMGDTQYF. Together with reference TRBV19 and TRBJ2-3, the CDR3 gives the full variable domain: DGGITQSPKYLFRKEGQNVTLSCEQNLNHDAMYWYRQDPGQGLRLIYYSQIVNDFQKGDIAEGYSVSREKKESFPLTVTSAQKNPTAFYLCGSRGGMGDTQYFGPGTRLTVL.

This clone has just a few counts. CDR3 in amino acids: CASSDGGMRETQYF. Here the CDR3 DNA reads TGTGCCAGCAGTGATGGGGGGATGCGAGAGACCCAGTACTTC. The chain has TRBV2 and TRBJ2-5; perhaps TRBD2 as D (6 bases). The CDR3 is 14 residues long. The germline CDR1 and CDR2 sequences are SNHLY and FYNNEI. V lost 3 bases and J 4 bases, leaving 12 bases between the germline ends.

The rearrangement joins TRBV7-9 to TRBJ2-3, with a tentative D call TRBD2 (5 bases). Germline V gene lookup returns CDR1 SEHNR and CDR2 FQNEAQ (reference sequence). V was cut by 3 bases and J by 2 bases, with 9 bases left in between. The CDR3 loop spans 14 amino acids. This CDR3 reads CASSFSGSTDTQYF. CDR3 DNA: TGTGCCAGCAGCTTCTCGGGGTCCACAGATACGCAGTATTTT.

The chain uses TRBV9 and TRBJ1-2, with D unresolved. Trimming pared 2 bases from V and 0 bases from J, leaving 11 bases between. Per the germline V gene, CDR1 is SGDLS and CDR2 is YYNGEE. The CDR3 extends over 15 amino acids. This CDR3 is CASSVTPKTNYGYTF. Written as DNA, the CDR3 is TGTGCCAGCAGCGTTACCCCGAAAACTAACTATGGCTACACCTTC. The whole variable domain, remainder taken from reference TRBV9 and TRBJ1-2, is DSGVTQTPKHLITATGQRVTLRCSPRSGDLSVYWYQQSLDQGLQFLIQYYNGEERAKGNILERFSAQQFPDLHSELNLSSLELGDSALYFCASSVTPKTNYGYTFGSGTRLTVV.

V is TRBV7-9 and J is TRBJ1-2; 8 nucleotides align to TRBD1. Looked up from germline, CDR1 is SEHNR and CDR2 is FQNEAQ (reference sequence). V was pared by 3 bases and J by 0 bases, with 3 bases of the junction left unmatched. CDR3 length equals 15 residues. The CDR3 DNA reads TGTGCCAGCAGCTTTCAGGGGGCACCTAACTATGGCTACACCTTC. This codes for CASSFQGAPNYGYTF.

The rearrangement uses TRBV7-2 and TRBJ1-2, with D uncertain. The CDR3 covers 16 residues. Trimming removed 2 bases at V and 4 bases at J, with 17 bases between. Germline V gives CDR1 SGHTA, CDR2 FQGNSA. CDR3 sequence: CASSLNAGDKVYGYTF. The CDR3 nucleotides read TGTGCCAGCAGCTTAAATGCGGGCGATAAGGTCTATGGCTACACCTTC.

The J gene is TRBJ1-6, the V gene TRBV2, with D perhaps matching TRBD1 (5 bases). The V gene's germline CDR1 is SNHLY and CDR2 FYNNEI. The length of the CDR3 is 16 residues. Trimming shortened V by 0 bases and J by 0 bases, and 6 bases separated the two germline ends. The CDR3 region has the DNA TGTGCCAGCAGTGAAGCGCAGGGCTCCTATAATTCACCCCTCCACTTT. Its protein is CASSEAQGSYNSPLHF.

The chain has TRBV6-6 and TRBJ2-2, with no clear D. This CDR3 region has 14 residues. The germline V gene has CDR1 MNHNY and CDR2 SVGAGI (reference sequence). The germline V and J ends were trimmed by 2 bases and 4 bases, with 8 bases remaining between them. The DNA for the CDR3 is TGTGCCAGCAGTTACGGCAGTGGCACCGGGGAGCTGTTTTTT. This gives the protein CASSYGSGTGELFF.

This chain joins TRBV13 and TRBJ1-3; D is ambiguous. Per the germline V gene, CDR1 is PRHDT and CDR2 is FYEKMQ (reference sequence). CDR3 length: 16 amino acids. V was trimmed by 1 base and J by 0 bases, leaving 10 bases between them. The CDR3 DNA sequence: TGTGCCAGCAGCTTAGTATCATCCCTCTCTGGAAACACCATATATTTT. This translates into CASSLVSSLSGNTIYF.

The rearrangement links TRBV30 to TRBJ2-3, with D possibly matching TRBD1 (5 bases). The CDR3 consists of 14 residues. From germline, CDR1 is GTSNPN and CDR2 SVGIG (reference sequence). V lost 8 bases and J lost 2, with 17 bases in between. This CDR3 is CAQGDPRVTDTQYF. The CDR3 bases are TGTGCCCAAGGGGATCCACGGGTCACAGATACGCAGTATTTT.

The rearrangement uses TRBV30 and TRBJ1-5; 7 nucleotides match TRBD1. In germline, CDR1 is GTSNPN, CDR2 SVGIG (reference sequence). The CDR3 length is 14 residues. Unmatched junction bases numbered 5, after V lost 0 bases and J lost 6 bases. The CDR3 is CAWSVQSGGQPQHF. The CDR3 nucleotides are TGTGCCTGGAGTGTACAGTCAGGGGGTCAGCCCCAGCATTTT.